This TCR beta chain comes out of a study of blood T cell repertoires in COVID-19. Germline loops: CDR1 SQVTM, CDR2 ANQGSEA. The CDR3 is 12 residues long. The germline V and J ends were trimmed by 6 bases and 3 bases, with 11 bases remaining between them. Profiling relied on immunoSEQ multiplex PCR, and the TCRdb table lists in-frame clones only, not all of them. The top ten clones hold around 4.4% of a sample with 400,000 to 550,000 clones, more than 85% of them seen once. The chain links TRBV29-1 to TRBJ1-1; perhaps TRBD1 as D (5 bases). Sequenced sample: peripheral blood. The receptor's source is a woman aged 25 to 45 with acute or convalescent COVID-19. CDR3 amino acids: CSVYRLDTEAFF. The DNA of the CDR3 is TGCAGCGTGTACAGGTTGGACACTGAAGCTTTCTTT.